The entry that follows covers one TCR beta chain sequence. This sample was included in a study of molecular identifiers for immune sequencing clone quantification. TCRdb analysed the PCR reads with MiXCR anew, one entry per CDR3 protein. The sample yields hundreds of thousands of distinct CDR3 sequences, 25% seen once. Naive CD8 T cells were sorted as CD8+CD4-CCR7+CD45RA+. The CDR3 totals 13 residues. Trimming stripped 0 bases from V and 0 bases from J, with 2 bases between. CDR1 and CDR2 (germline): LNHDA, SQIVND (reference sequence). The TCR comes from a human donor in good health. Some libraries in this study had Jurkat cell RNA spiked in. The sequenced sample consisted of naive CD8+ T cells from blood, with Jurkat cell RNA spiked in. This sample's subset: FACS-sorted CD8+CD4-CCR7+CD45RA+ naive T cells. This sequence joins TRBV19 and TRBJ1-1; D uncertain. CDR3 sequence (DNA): TGTGCCAGTAGTATAGATTTGAACACTGAAGCTTTCTTT. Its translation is CASSIDLNTEAFF. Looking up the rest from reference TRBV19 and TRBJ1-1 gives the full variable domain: DGGITQSPKYLFRKEGQNVTLSCEQNLNHDAMYWYRQDPGQGLRLIYYSQIVNDFQKGDIAEGYSVSREKKESFPLTVTSAQKNPTAFYLCASSIDLNTEAFFGQGTRLTVV.